Shown below are 13 T cell receptor beta chains from a single sample sequenced in a study of PD-1 blockade in classical Hodgkin lymphoma (TCRdb year 2020). Explained via the paper, the time point label denotes: cycle 2 day 1 (C2D1) of nivolumab. Relapse after autologous stem cell transplantation had occurred in all trial patients, and cohorts A, B and C were distinguished by prior brentuximab vedotin exposure. Receptor amplification or capture employed the immunoSEQ multiplex PCR assay. TCRdb provides this immuneACCESS table in a form limited to in-frame rearrangements. Some clones are lacking; in checked studies, under half of them reflect an unresolved V gene, and why the rest are absent is not known. The sample has 90,000 or so clones on record, 92% of them singletons. Under 3% of the sample lies in the top ten. This material consisted of peripheral blood mononuclear cells (PBMCs), taken before the second cycle of nivolumab. The receptors come from a human donor with classical Hodgkin lymphoma.

The chain uses TRBV9 and TRBJ1-1; 7 bases are shared with TRBD1. Germline assignment: CDR1 SGDLS and CDR2 YYNGEE. The CDR3 is made up of 13 amino acids. V lost 3 bases to trimming and J lost 10 bases; unmatched junction nucleotides: 9. This CDR3 reads CASSESTGDGAFF. CDR3 sequence (DNA): TGTGCCAGCAGCGAGAGTACAGGGGACGGAGCTTTCTTT.

V and J are TRBV18 and TRBJ2-1; the match to TRBD1 covers 7 bases. V trimming: 3 bases; J trimming: 0 bases; junction bases outside the gene matches: 5. Germline lookup yields CDR1 KGHSH and CDR2 LQKENI. This CDR3 has 16 residues. The DNA of the CDR3 is TGTGCCAGCTCACCTGATCCAGGGGGCTCCTACAATGAGCAGTTCTTC. Residues: CASSPDPGGSYNEQFF.

This sequence joins TRBV6-5 and TRBJ1-3, with D possibly matching TRBD1 (6 bases). CDR1 is MNHEY, CDR2 SVGAGI, per germline. With 3 bases removed from V and 4 bases from J, the gap between germline ends came to 13 bases. There are 15 residues in the CDR3. CDR3 sequence (DNA): TGTGCCAGCAGTTATTTCGGGGGGCGAGGAAACACCATATATTTT. It specifies CASSYFGGRGNTIYF.

The rearrangement joins TRBV5-1 to TRBJ2-1; 8 nucleotides line up with TRBD1. V lost 4 bases to trimming and J lost 6 bases; unmatched junction nucleotides: 9. This CDR3 is 15 amino acids long. CDR1 is SGHRS, CDR2 YFSETQ, per germline. CDR3 in amino acids: CASSGGRGQVNEQFF. The DNA for the CDR3 is TGCGCCAGCAGCGGGGGCAGGGGGCAAGTCAATGAGCAGTTCTTC.

The chain is built from TRBV6-1 and TRBJ2-7; no definite D call. Trimming pared 6 bases from V and 3 bases from J, leaving 15 bases between. The CDR3 extends over 14 amino acids. Germline V CDR1 and CDR2: MNHNS, SASEGT. The CDR3 loop is CASRTSYTNYEQYF. The CDR3 DNA reads as TGTGCCAGCAGGACCTCGTACACGAACTACGAGCAGTACTTC.

The gene calls are TRBV5-1 and TRBJ1-1; D gene uncertain. This CDR3 comprises 16 residues. Trimming left V 6 bases short and J 0 bases short, with 18 bases between. CDR1 is SGHRS and CDR2 is YFSETQ in the germline V gene. The CDR3 here is CASNPLGTAMNTEAFF. CDR3 DNA sequence: TGCGCCAGCAACCCGCTAGGAACAGCCATGAACACTGAAGCTTTCTTT.

The chain is built from TRBV10-2 and TRBJ2-4; weak D call: TRBD1 (5 bases). V shed 5 bases and J shed 1 base, with 12 bases lying between them. CDR3 size: 15 residues. The germline gives CDR1 WSHSY, CDR2 SAAADI. The CDR3 DNA sequence: TGCGCCAGCAGTCCTCAGGGCGAGGCCAAAAACATTCAGTACTTC. It yields the protein CASSPQGEAKNIQYF.

The V gene is TRBV28, the J gene TRBJ1-4; D is perhaps TRBD1 (6 bases). The CDR3 spans 15 residues. Looked up from germline, CDR1 is MDHEN and CDR2 is SYDVKM. V lost 4 bases and J 4 bases, leaving 13 bases between the germline ends. Here the CDR3 reads CASSWGRGINEKLFF. Here the CDR3 DNA reads TGTGCCAGCAGTTGGGGGAGGGGGATTAATGAAAAACTGTTTTTT.

V is TRBV28 and J is TRBJ2-5, with D perhaps TRBD1 or TRBD2 (6 bases each). V was shortened by 2 bases and J by 3 bases, with 13 bases between the two germline ends. Germline-derived CDR1 and CDR2 are MDHEN and SYDVKM. CDR3 length equals 15 residues. The CDR3 loop is CASSLGGTKKETQYF. CDR3 DNA sequence: TGTGCCAGCAGTTTAGGAGGGACAAAGAAAGAGACCCAGTACTTC.

This clone has only one observation. The gene calls are TRBV15 and TRBJ2-7; possibly TRBD2 for D (6 bases). Germline-derived CDR1 and CDR2 are LNHNV and YYDKDF (reference sequence). Trimming took 0 bases from V and 6 from J, leaving 18 bases between them. The CDR3 covers 16 residues. Here the CDR3 reads CATSRDLGLKKGEQYF. The CDR3, as DNA: TGTGCCACCAGCAGAGACCTGGGACTCAAGAAGGGCGAGCAGTACTTC.

This clone has just a few counts. The CDR3 sequence: CASGLVHRGGIPRQGNEKLFF. DNA for the CDR3: TGTGCTAGTGGTTTGGTACATAGGGGGGGGATTCCCCGACAGGGTAATGAAAAACTGTTTTTT. The rearrangement joins TRBV12-5 to TRBJ1-4; 7 nucleotides agree with TRBD1. CDR1 is LGHNT, CDR2 FRNRAP, per germline. The ends lost 0 bases at V and 4 bases at J; junction bases unmatched: 20. The CDR3 has 21 amino acids.

The rearrangement links TRBV27 to TRBJ2-5; 9 bases match TRBD1. J lost 4 bases, V lost 5 bases, and 5 bases had no gene match. CDR3 size: 14 residues. Germline CDR1 reads MNHEY; CDR2 reads SMNVEV (reference sequence). CDR3: CASSGTGLGETQYF. DNA of the CDR3: TGTGCCAGCAGTGGGACAGGGCTGGGAGAGACCCAGTACTTC.

This rearrangement joins TRBV9 to TRBJ2-7, with 9 positions matching TRBD1. Germline trimming cut 7 bases from V and 5 bases from J; bases unmatched to any gene: 16. CDR1 SGDLS and CDR2 YYNGEE come from the germline V gene. This CDR3 comprises 16 residues. CDR3 sequence: CASSSGTGLLIDEQYF. The CDR3 nucleotides are TGTGCCAGCTCCTCCGGGACAGGGCTCCTTATTGACGAGCAGTACTTC. Together with reference TRBV9 and TRBJ2-7, the CDR3 gives the full variable domain: DSGVTQTPKHLITATGQRVTLRCSPRSGDLSVYWYQQSLDQGLQFLIQYYNGEERAKGNILERFSAQQFPDLHSELNLSSLELGDSALYFCASSSGTGLLIDEQYFGPGTRLTVT.